The rows below give T cell receptor beta chains drawn from one sample of a study of cytotoxic CD8 clonotypes in ibrutinib-treated CLL. Method: immunoSEQ multiplex PCR; TCRdb's copy keeps in-frame clones and lacks some. The table shows 75,000 to 90,000 clones, with approximately 82% occurring only once. Sequencing used PBMCs, obtained after 24 months of ibrutinib treatment. The receptors come from a human donor with chronic lymphocytic leukemia. The CDR3 runs from the conserved cysteine through the conserved F or W. Only some rows state a clone size, as once, few, many or a class for expanded clones.

V gene	J gene	clone size	CDR3 protein
TRBV28	TRBJ2-1	NA	CASSLWDRAYNEQFF
TRBV7-9	TRBJ2-1	NA	CASSQSQEQFF
TRBV5-4	TRBJ2-7	NA	CASSLEAGAVHEQYF
TRBV27	TRBJ2-5	NA	CASRRGHQETQYF
TRBV7-6	TRBJ1-6	NA	CASSSRGGLNNSPLHF
TRBV5-5	TRBJ1-3	NA	CASSPQTASSGNTIYF
TRBV19	TRBJ2-5	NA	CASSSRTAPDQETQYF
TRBV18	TRBJ1-1	NA	CASSPLGTGPDARNTEAFF
TRBV2	TRBJ2-5	NA	CASNKDRASGETQYF
TRBV28	TRBJ2-7	NA	CASNGAVTYEQYF
TRBV6-1	TRBJ2-3	once	CASSASSGSPTDTQYF
TRBV13	TRBJ2-7	once	CASSSTEGYEQYF
TRBV19	TRBJ2-1	NA	CASSTNRVLHEQFF
TRBV6-1	TRBJ2-6	NA	CASSDTGAGANVLTF
TRBV5-1	TRBJ2-5	NA	CASSLYGGETQYF
TRBV29-1	TRBJ2-5	NA	CSVQGSGGETQYF
TRBV20-1	TRBJ2-3	NA	CSGAVADTQYF
TRBV6-1	TRBJ1-5	NA	CASTHRGNQPQHF
TRBV27	TRBJ2-7	NA	CASSFAAGAPYEQYF
TRBV28	TRBJ2-4	NA	CASSPFRTGTIQYF
TRBV19	TRBJ2-1	NA	CASSMVGTEQFF
TRBV18	TRBJ1-2	NA	CASSQTSSSQGTGYTF
TRBV18	TRBJ2-1	NA	CASSPVAGVSNEQFF
TRBV6-5	TRBJ2-1	NA	CASSYFMTSGSSEQFF
TRBV7-9	NA	NA	CASSAGGYEQYF
TRBV6-1	TRBJ2-7	NA	CASRLAGQTPYEQYF
TRBV7-3	TRBJ2-3	NA	CASSLTGISTDTQYF
TRBV14	TRBJ2-1	few	CASSLLGGRGNEQFF
TRBV7-3	TRBJ2-3	NA	CASSLVSGQGADTQYF
TRBV2	TRBJ2-1	once	CASSVAGEVFF
TRBV5-1	TRBJ2-2	NA	CASSLAPQGSAGELFF
TRBV7-3	TRBJ1-2	NA	CASSLNRGGYTF
TRBV9	TRBJ2-7	NA	CASSVGLAGAYEQYF
TRBV11-2	TRBJ2-1	NA	CASSRLAGFNEQFF
TRBV7-3	TRBJ2-2	NA	CATRGGPNTGELFF
TRBV6-5	TRBJ2-4	NA	CASSATGIPIQYF
TRBV27	TRBJ1-2	NA	CASSWGGSYGYTF
TRBV28	TRBJ2-5	once	CASSLVSPSGGQETQYF
TRBV6-1	TRBJ2-5	NA	CASSTSGTYQETQYF
TRBV6-1	TRBJ1-3	once	CASRAASGNTIYF
TRBV2	TRBJ2-5	NA	CASLGRTQYF
TRBV27	TRBJ1-2	NA	CASSFRTGGGRLYGYTF
TRBV18	TRBJ2-3	NA	CASSLDGYTDTQYF